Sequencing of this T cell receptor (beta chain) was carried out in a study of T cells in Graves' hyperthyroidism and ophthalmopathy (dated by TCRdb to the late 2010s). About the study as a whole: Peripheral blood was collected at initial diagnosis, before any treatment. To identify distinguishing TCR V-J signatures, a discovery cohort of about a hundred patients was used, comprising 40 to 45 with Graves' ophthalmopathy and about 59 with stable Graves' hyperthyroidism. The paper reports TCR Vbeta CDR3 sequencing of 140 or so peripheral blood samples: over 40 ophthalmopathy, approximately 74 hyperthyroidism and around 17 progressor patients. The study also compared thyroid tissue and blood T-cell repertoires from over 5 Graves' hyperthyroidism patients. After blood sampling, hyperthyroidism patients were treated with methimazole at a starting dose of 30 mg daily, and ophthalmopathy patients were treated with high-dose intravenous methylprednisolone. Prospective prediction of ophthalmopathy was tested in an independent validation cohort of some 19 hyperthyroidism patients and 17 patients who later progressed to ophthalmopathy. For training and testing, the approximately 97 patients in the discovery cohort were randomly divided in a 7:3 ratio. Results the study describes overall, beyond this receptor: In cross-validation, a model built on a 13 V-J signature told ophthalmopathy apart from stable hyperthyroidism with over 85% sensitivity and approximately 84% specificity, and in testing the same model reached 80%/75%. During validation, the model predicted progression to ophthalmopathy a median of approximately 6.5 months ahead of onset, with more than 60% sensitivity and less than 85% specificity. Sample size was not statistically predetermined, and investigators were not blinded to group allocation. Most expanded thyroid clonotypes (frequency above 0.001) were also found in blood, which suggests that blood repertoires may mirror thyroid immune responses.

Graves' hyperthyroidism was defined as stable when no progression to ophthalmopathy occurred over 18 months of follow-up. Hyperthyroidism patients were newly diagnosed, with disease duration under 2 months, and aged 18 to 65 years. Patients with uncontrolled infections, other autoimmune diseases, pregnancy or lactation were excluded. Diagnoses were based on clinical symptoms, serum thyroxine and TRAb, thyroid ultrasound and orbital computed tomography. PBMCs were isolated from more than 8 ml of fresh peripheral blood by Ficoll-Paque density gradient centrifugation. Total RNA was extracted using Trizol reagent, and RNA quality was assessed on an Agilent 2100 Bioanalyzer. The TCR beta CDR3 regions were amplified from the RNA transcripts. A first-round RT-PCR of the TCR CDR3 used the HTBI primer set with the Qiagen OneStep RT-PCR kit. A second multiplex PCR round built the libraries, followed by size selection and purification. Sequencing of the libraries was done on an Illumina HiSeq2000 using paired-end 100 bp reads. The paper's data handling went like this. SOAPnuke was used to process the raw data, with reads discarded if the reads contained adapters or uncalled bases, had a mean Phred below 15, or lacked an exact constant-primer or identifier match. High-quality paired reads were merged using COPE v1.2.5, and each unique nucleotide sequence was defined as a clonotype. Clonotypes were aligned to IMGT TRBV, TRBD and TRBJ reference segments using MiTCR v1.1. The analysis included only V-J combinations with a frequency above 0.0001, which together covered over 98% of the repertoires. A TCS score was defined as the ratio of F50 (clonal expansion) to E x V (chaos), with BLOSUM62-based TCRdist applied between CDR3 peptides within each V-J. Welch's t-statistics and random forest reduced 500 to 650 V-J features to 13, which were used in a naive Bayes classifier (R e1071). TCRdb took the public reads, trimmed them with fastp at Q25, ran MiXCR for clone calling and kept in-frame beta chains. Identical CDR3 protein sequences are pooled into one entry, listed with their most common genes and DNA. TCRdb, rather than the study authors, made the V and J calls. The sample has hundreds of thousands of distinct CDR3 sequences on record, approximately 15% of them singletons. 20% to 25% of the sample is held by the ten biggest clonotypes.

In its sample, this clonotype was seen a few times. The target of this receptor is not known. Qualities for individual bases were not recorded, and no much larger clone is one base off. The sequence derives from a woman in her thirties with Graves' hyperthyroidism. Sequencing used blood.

CDR3 loop: CSVETLFGSYGYTF. In nucleotide form, the sequence is TGCAGCGTTGAAACCTTATTCGGGAGCTATGGCTACACCTTC. The sequence links TRBV29-1 to TRBJ1-2, with no confident D gene call. V is cut by 2 bases and J by 4 bases, and the space between the germline ends is 14 bases. The germline V gene provides CDR1 SQVTM and CDR2 ANQGSEA. Including cysteine and phenylalanine, the CDR3 has 14 amino acids. Just CDR3 DNA is preserved here, 42 bases in frame from base 1.